This T cell receptor (beta chain) is from a study of blood T cell repertoires in COVID-19. Study in general: The cDNA or gDNA used as material had been derived from T cells, B-cell-depleted T cells, or PBMCs.

The data were produced by immunoSEQ multiplex PCR, yet TCRdb's version contains in-frame clones alone and is incomplete. The data hold about 400,000 clones, with around 92% observed a single time. J lost 5 bases, V lost 1 base, and 6 bases had no gene match. Germline loops: CDR1 MNHEY, CDR2 SMNVEV (reference sequence). The CDR3 has 15 residues. The count of this clone is one. This receptor was obtained from a woman in her twenties or thirties who had recovered from COVID-19. The J gene is TRBJ2-7, the V gene TRBV27, with 9 bases lining up with TRBD1. Specimen: PBMCs or T cells enriched from blood (not recorded which). In DNA form, the CDR3 reads TGTGCCAGCAGTTTATTACGGACAGGGGTGGACGAGCAGTACTTC. Protein sequence: CASSLLRTGVDEQYF.